The next 8 T cell receptor beta chains were all read from a single sample in a study of human T cells and chemical hapten exposure. MiXCR, applied by TCRdb to the RACE reads, yields one record per CDR3 protein. The sample includes tens of thousands of distinct CDR3 sequences, roughly a tenth of them seen just once. Time point defined: patch test 1, 2 weeks after DPC sensitization. Treatment meaning: therapeutic diphenylcyclopropenone sensitization with weekly scalp DPC. The source was whole blood, collected in connection with sensitization to the hapten diphenylcyclopropenone (DPC). The receptor set was obtained from a woman aged 45-65 years with alopecia areata. Some clones in this sample may be carry-over from other donors' samples.

This clonotype showed up just a few times. The chain is built from TRBV29-1 and TRBJ1-2; D is uncertain. The V and J ends lost 4 bases and 1 base respectively, with 10 bases between them. The CDR3 is 13 residues long. The V gene's germline CDR1 is SQVTM and CDR2 ANQGSEA. The CDR3, as DNA: TGCAGCGTTGTTTTAGGATTTAACTATGGCTACACCTTC. It codes for CSVVLGFNYGYTF.

This clonotype was detected a few times. This rearrangement joins TRBV11-2 to TRBJ1-6; 9 positions agree with TRBD1. Germline CDR1 reads SGHAT; CDR2 reads FQNNGV. Trimming took 7 bases from V and 0 from J; bases not matched to a gene: 7. The CDR3 totals 17 residues. The CDR3 DNA follows: TGTGCCAGCACTACAGGGGGCCTAAGCTCCTATAATTCACCCCTCCACTTT. Amino acids: CASTTGGLSSYNSPLHF.

The V call is TRBV14, the J call TRBJ2-7, with no clear D. V was clipped by 0 bases and J by 7 bases, with 13 bases between them. This CDR3 comprises 14 residues. Germline CDR1 is SGHDN and CDR2 is FVKESK. The CDR3 DNA reads TGTGCCAGCAGCCAAGATATGCTGCCTCGGGAGCAGTACTTC. Translated, it gives CASSQDMLPREQYF.

This clonotype was counted many times. V usage is TRBV24-1 and J usage is TRBJ1-1, with D perhaps matching TRBD1 (5 bases). The CDR3 spans 11 residues. Trimming shortened V by 4 bases and J by 6 bases, and 5 bases separated the two germline ends. Germline CDR1 is KGHDR and CDR2 is SFDVKD. The DNA for the CDR3 is TGTGCCACCAGTGAGGGGCCTGAAGCTTTCTTT. It translates to CATSEGPEAFF.

The table lists this clonotype with a few counts. The chain couples TRBV7-6 to TRBJ2-3, with 7 bases matching TRBD2. Trimming took 1 base from V and 7 from J; bases not matched to a gene: 8. CDR1 is SGHVS, CDR2 FNYEAQ, per germline. The CDR3 is 15 residues long. The CDR3 nucleotides read TGTGCCAGCAGCTTAGAGGCTGGCGGGGGTAATACGCAGTATTTT. It codes for CASSLEAGGGNTQYF.

This clonotype came up a few times. The genes are TRBV6-1 and TRBJ1-5, with a weak D call TRBD1 (5 bases). Germline V gene sequence: CDR1 MNHNS, CDR2 SASEGT. The CDR3 spans 12 residues. The V end was cut by 5 bases, the J end by 7 bases, with 9 bases between. The CDR3 bases are TGTGCCAGCAGTCGGACATCCCAGCCCCAGCATTTT. Protein product: CASSRTSQPQHF.

This clonotype was picked up many times. This chain connects TRBV6-6 to TRBJ2-3, with D hard to call. Trimming shortened V by 6 bases and J by 2 bases, and 6 bases separated the two germline ends. This CDR3 comprises 12 residues. Germline values: CDR1 MNHNY, CDR2 SVGAGI (reference sequence). CDR3 in amino acids: CASRTITDTQYF. DNA of the CDR3: TGTGCCAGCAGAACTATCACAGATACGCAGTATTTT.

This sequence joins TRBV18 and TRBJ2-3; perhaps TRBD2 as D (5 bases). V was clipped by 4 bases and J by 3 bases, with 23 bases between them. The CDR3 extends over 18 amino acids. Germline CDR1 and CDR2: KGHSH and LQKENI. The CDR3 bases are TGTGCCAGCTCACTACGCACTAAGGACTGGGTCGCGACAGATACGCAGTATTTT. This translates into CASSLRTKDWVATDTQYF.